This T cell receptor beta chain emerged from a study of spatial heterogeneity in lung cancer. Study findings and constraints: Tumor TCRs that were ubiquitous and expanded showed up in blood more at resection than follow-up.

Regarding time point: sample taken at primary tumor resection. Unsorted tumor, nontumor lung tissue or cryopreserved PBMC supplied the whole RNA. TCRdb recomputed calls from the 5' RACE reads with MiXCR, one row per CDR3 protein. Of about 45,000 distinct CDR3 sequences detected, roughly 12% appear once; the ten largest clones hold about 43%. This clonotype came up a few times. Its antigen is undetermined. Per the germline V gene, CDR1 is DFQATT and CDR2 is SNEGSKA (reference sequence). This CDR3 region has 15 residues. After removal of 3 bases from V and 4 bases from J, the junction contained 10 bases not matched to a gene.

V gene TRBV20-1 combines with J gene TRBJ2-3; 7 bases align to TRBD2. The sample in question was PBMCs, obtained at surgery. The TCR sequence derives from a female donor with early-stage non-small cell lung cancer. The CDR3: CSASSLADLADTQYF. CDR3 DNA: TGCAGTGCTAGTTCCCTAGCGGACCTCGCAGATACGCAGTATTTT.